A single sample is the source of the 5 T cell receptor beta chains below, sequenced in a study of control samples from healthy donors and cancer patients. Assay used: immunoSEQ multiplex PCR; TCRdb lists only in-frame clones, some missing. Of around 99,000 clones in the sample, 90% are singletons; the top ten hold 4.4%. The sequenced sample consisted of blood. These receptors originate from a human donor in good health. The donor label of this sample is uncertain.

The chain carries TRBV29-1 and TRBJ2-1, with TRBD1 matching 8 bases. V shed 6 bases and J 4 bases; nucleotides not matched to a gene: 8. Per germline, CDR1 SQVTM and CDR2 ANQGSEA. The CDR3 is 14 amino acids. The CDR3 nucleotides read TGCAGCGTGAGGACAGGGAATTTGTACAATGAGCAGTTCTTC. Its protein product is CSVRTGNLYNEQFF.

This chain uses TRBV3-1 (or the pseudogene TRBV3-2) with TRBJ1-4; D is unresolved. Trimming removed 1 base from V and 0 bases from J, with 9 bases in between. The CDR3 is made up of 16 amino acids. In germline, CDR1 is LGHDT, CDR2 YNNKEL (reference sequence). CDR3 region: CASSQAVGTTNEKLFF. Written as DNA, the CDR3 is TGTGCCAGCAGCCAAGCGGTGGGGACAACTAATGAAAAACTGTTTTTT.

The chain is built from TRBV3-1 (or the pseudogene TRBV3-2) and TRBJ1-1, with D unresolved. Germline loops: CDR1 LGHDT, CDR2 YNNKEL (reference sequence). V was shortened by 3 bases and J by 6 bases, with 8 bases between the two germline ends. The CDR3 extends over 12 amino acids. CDR3 sequence (DNA): TGTGCCAGCAGCCAGGTTTCGTCTGAAGCTTTCTTT. Its translation is CASSQVSSEAFF.

This chain uses TRBV6-5 with TRBJ2-2; D is unresolved. Trimming stripped 7 bases from V and 8 bases from J, with 14 bases between. This CDR3 is 13 amino acids long. CDR1 and CDR2 from the germline V gene are MNHEY and SVGAGI. The CDR3 bases are TGTGCCAGCAAGGACGATGTGGTGGGGGAGCTGTTTTTT. Translation: CASKDDVVGELFF.

A note on this clone: The sample contains more than one DNA sequence encoding this CDR3. This chain links TRBV15 with TRBJ1-5; D remains ambiguous. CDR1 LNHNV and CDR2 YYDKDF come from the germline V gene (reference sequence). The CDR3 totals 12 residues. V was pared by 0 bases and J by 4 bases, with 1 base between. The CDR3 loop is CATSRDNQPQHF. The CDR3 DNA reads TGTGCCACCAGCAGAGATAATCAGCCCCAGCATTTT.